Listed below are T cell receptor beta chains from one sample, sequenced in a study of low-dose radiotherapy and immunotherapy resistance in tumors. One entry per CDR3 protein, called by TCRdb with MiXCR from the reads. The sample has nearly 95,000 distinct CDR3 sequences, 8% to 10% seen once. The sample here was PBMCs, taken before treatment. These receptors were collected from a male donor with prostate cancer. Both conserved end residues are part of each CDR3. The D gene is left open where the match is weak. Size tells how often a clone was seen (once, few, many) or the class of an expanded clone, and some rows leave it out.

TRBD1	many	TRBV12-3/TRBV12-4	TRBJ1-2	TGTGCCAGCAGTTTAGGGGGACAGGGGAGCTATGGCTACACCTTC	CASSLGGQGSYGYTF
-	many	TRBV9	TRBJ2-6	TGTGCCAGCAGCGTAGATGAGGGCGCGTCTGGGGCCAACGTCCTGACTTTC	CASSVDEGASGANVLTF
-	many	TRBV27	TRBJ1-4	TGTGCCAGCAGCAGAGTGTCCGCAACTAATGAAAAACTGTTTTTT	CASSRVSATNEKLFF
-	many	TRBV13	TRBJ2-7	TGTGCCAGCAGTGTTACCAGGGACCACGAGCAGTACTTC	CASSVTRDHEQYF
-	many	TRBV7-2	TRBJ2-6	TGTGCCAGCAGCTCAACCGGGAGTTTAGGGGCCAACGTCCTGACTTTC	CASSSTGSLGANVLTF
-	many	TRBV14	TRBJ2-5	TGTGCCAGCAGCCAAGATCTTGGGACCCAGTACTTC	CASSQDLGTQYF
TRBD2	many	TRBV4-3	TRBJ2-2	TGCGCCAGCAGCCACACCGGGACTAGCGGGGCCGGGGAGCTGTTTTTT	CASSHTGTSGAGELFF
-	few	TRBV12-3/TRBV12-4	TRBJ1-4	TGTGCCAGCAGCCCCGAGGGAGGGATTAATGAAAAACTGTTTTTT	CASSPEGGINEKLFF
TRBD1	many	TRBV10-3	TRBJ1-1	TGTGCCACTCTAGCAGACAGGGGCAACACTGAAGCTTTCTTT	CATLADRGNTEAFF
TRBD2	many	TRBV9	TRBJ2-1	TGTGCCAGCAGCGTAGTCGCTAGCGGGGGGAGCTCCTACAATGAGCAGTTCTTC	CASSVVASGGSSYNEQFF
-	-	TRBV29-1	TRBJ1-1	TGCAGCGCCGGGACGCCAAACACTGAAGCTTTCTTT	CSAGTPNTEAFF